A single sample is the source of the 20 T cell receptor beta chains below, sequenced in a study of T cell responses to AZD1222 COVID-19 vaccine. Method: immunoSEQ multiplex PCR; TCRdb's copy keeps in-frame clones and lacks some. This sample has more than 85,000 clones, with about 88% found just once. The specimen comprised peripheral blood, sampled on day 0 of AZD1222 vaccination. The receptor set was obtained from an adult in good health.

The CDR3: CTSSRLSPIGGGTDTQYF. The CDR3 DNA sequence: TGCACCAGCAGCCGATTAAGCCCCATAGGAGGGGGCACAGATACGCAGTATTTT. V is TRBV1 and J is TRBJ2-3; whether TRBD2, the table's D call, matches the DNA was not checked. TRBV1 is annotated as a pseudogene. The length of the CDR3 is 18 residues.

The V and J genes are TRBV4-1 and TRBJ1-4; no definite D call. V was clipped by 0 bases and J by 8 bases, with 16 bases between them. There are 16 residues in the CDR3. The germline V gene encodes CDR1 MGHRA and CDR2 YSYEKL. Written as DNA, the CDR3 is TGCGCCAGCAGCCAAGAACGCGCGGGAGGGAACGAAAAACTGTTTTTT. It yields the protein CASSQERAGGNEKLFF.

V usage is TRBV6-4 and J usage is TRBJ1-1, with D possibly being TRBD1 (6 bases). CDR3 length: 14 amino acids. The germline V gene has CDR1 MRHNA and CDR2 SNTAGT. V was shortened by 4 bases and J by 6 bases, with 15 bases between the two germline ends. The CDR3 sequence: CASSAGHPGAEAFF. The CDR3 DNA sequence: TGTGCCAGCAGTGCGGGACACCCGGGCGCTGAAGCTTTCTTT.

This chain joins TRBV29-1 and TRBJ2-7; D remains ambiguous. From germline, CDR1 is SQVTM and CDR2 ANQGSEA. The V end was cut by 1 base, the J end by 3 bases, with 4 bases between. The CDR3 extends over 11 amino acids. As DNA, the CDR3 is TGCAGCGTTGAAGCGGACTACGAGCAGTACTTC. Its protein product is CSVEADYEQYF.

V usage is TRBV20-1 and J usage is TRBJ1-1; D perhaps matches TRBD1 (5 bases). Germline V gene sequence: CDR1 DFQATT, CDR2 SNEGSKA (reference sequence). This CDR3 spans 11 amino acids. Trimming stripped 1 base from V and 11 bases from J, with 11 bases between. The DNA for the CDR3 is TGCAGTGCTAGAGCGGGGGAAACGGCTTTCTTT. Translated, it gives CSARAGETAFF.

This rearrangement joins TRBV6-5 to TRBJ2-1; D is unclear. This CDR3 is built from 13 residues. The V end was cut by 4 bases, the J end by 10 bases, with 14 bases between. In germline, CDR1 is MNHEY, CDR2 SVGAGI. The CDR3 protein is CASSSISRWEQFF. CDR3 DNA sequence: TGTGCCAGCAGTTCTATTTCCCGCTGGGAGCAGTTCTTC.

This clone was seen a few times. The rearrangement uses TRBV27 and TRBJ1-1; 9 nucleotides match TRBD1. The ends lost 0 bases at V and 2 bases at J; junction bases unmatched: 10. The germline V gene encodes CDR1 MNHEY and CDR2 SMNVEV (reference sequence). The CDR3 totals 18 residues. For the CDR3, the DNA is TGTGCCAGCAGTTTATCCGCCGCCGGGACAGGGTACAACACTGAAGCTTTCTTT. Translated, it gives CASSLSAAGTGYNTEAFF.

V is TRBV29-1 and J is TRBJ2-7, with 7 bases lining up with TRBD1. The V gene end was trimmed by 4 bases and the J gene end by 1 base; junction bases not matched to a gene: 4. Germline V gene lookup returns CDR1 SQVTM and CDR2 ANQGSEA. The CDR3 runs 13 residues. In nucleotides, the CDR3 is TGCAGCGTTGGTGGGACAGAGTCCTACGAGCAGTACTTC. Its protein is CSVGGTESYEQYF.

CDR3 amino acids: CASGPGQGRTGELFF. In DNA, the CDR3 is TGTGCTAGTGGTCCCGGACAGGGGAGAACCGGGGAGCTGTTTTTT. The V and J genes are TRBV12-5 and TRBJ2-2; TRBD1 matches at 9 bases. CDR3 length: 15 amino acids. V lost 5 bases and J lost 5; bases outside the gene matches: 6. The germline V gene encodes CDR1 LGHNT and CDR2 FRNRAP.

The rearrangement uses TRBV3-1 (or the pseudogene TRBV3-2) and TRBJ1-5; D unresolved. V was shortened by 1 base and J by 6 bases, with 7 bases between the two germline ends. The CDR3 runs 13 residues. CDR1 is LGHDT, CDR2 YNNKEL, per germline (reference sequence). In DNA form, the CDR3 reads TGTGCCAGCAGCCAAGGCCTACTTCAGCCCCAGCATTTT. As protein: CASSQGLLQPQHF.

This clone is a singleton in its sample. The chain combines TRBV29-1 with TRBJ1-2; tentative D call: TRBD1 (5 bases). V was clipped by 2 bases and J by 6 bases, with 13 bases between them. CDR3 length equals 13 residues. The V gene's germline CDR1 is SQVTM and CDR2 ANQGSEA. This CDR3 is CSVERPQGDGYTF. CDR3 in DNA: TGCAGCGTTGAACGTCCCCAGGGAGATGGCTACACCTTC. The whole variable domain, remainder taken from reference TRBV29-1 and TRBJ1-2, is SAVISQKPSRDICQRGTSLTIQCQVDSQVTMMFWYRQQPGQSLTLIATANQGSEATYESGFVIDKFPISRPNLTFSTLTVSNMSPEDSSIYLCSVERPQGDGYTFGSGTRLTVV.

The CDR3 spells CASSLTGTRRGTYNEQFF. The CDR3 DNA sequence: TGCGCCAGCAGCCTGACCGGGACCCGACGTGGAACCTACAATGAGCAGTTCTTC. The chain combines TRBV4-1 with TRBJ2-1, with D perhaps being TRBD1 or TRBD2 (5 bases each). This CDR3 region has 18 residues. Germline V gives CDR1 MGHRA, CDR2 YSYEKL. Trimming cost V 4 bases and J 2 bases, with 21 bases left between them.

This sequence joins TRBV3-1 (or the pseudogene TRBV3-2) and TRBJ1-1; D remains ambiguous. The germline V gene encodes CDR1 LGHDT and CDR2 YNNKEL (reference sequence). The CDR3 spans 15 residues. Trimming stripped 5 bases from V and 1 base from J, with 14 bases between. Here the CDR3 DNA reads TGTGCCAGCAGCTCCTCCTCCTCGGGGAACACTGAAGCTTTCTTT. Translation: CASSSSSSGNTEAFF.

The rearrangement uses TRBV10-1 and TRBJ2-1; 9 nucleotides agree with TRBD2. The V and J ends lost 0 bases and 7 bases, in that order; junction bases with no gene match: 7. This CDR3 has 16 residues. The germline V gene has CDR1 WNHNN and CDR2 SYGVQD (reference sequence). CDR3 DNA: TGCGCCAGCAGTGAGTCGCCAGCGGGGGGAAAAAATGAGCAGTTCTTC. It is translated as CASSESPAGGKNEQFF.

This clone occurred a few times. The CDR3 spells CARPGQGRNQPQHF. CDR3 DNA sequence: TGTGCCAGGCCCGGACAGGGCCGGAATCAGCCCCAGCATTTT. This chain uses TRBV13 with TRBJ1-5; 8 positions match TRBD1. Germline V CDR1 and CDR2: PRHDT, FYEKMQ (reference sequence). The length of the CDR3 is 14 residues. Unmatched junction bases numbered 8, after V lost 9 bases and J lost 4 bases.

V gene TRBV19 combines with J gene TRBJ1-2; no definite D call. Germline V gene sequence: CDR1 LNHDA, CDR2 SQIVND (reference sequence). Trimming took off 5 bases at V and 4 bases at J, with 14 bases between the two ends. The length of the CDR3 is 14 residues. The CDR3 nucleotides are TGTGCCAGTAGTGTCGGCGATACTCTCTATGGCTACACCTTC. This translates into CASSVGDTLYGYTF.

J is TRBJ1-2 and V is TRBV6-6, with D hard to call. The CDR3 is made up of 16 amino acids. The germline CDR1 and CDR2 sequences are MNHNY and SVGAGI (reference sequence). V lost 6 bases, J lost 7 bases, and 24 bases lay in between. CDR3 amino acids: CASRPGSNLFRRGYTF. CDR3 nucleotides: TGTGCCAGCAGGCCGGGCTCCAACCTTTTTAGACGTGGCTACACCTTC.

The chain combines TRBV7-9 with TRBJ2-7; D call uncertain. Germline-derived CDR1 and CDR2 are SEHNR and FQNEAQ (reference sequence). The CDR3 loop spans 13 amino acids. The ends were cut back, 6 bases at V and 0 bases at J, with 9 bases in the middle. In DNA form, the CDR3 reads TGTGCCAGCAGGGCGAAGAGCTCCTACGAGCAGTACTTC. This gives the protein CASRAKSSYEQYF.

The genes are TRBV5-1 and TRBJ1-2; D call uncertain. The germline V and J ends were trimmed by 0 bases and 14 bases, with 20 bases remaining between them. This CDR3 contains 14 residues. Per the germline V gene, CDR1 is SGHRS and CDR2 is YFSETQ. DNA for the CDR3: TGCGCCAGCAGCTTGGCCGATCGCAGCTCAGGCACAACCTTC. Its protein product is CASSLADRSSGTTF.

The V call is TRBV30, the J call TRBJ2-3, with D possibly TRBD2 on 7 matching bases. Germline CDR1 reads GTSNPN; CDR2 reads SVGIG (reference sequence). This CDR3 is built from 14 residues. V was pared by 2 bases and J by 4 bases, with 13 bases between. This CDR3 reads CAWSRGGRADTQYF. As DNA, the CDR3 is TGTGCCTGGAGTAGGGGGGGTAGGGCAGATACGCAGTATTTT.